Each of the 18 T cell receptor beta chains below was sequenced from the same sample in a study of T-cell memory formation after mild COVID-19. TCRdb recomputed calls from the 5' RACE reads with MiXCR, one row per CDR3 protein. The sample has about 55,000 distinct CDR3 sequences, more than 9% seen once. Specimen: PBMCs or a T cell subset sorted from them (not recorded which). The source of these receptors is a man between 18 and 29 years old who had mild COVID-19 (a few samples of this study predate the infection). Cell type and time point are not known.

This clonotype came up a few times. This chain joins TRBV4-3 and TRBJ2-3, with D possibly being TRBD1 (5 bases). V lost 3 bases, J lost 5 bases, and 9 bases lay in between. Germline CDR1 and CDR2: LGHNA and YSLEER. CDR3 length equals 13 residues. The CDR3 DNA reads as TGCGCCAGCAGCCAGAACAGGAAAGATACGCAGTATTTT. This translates into CASSQNRKDTQYF.

V is TRBV7-2 and J is TRBJ2-5; no definite D call. The V and J ends lost 5 bases and 4 bases respectively, with 8 bases between them. The CDR3 totals 12 residues. From germline, CDR1 is SGHTA and CDR2 FQGNSA. In DNA form, the CDR3 reads TGTGCCAGCAGCATACAAGTAGAGACCCAGTACTTC. Translating it yields CASSIQVETQYF.

This clonotype has a handful of counts. Here the CDR3 DNA reads TGTGCCACCAGCGGGGGCAGCCGGAACTACGAGCAGTACGTC. Translation: CATSGGSRNYEQYV. The V gene is TRBV15, the J gene TRBJ2-7; maybe TRBD1 (6 bases). Germline-derived CDR1 and CDR2 are LNHNV and YYDKDF (reference sequence). Deletions cut 5 bases from V and 3 bases from J, with 14 bases between. The CDR3 extends over 14 amino acids.

The genes are TRBV5-1 and TRBJ1-1; 7 bases fit TRBD1. J was trimmed by 6 bases and V by 2 bases; bases with no gene match: 10. The CDR3 consists of 15 residues. Germline V gives CDR1 SGHRS, CDR2 YFSETQ. The CDR3 DNA follows: TGCGCCAGCAGCTTTGGACAGGCACTAACCTCTGAAGCTTTCTTT. Amino acid sequence: CASSFGQALTSEAFF.

This chain joins TRBV10-3 and TRBJ2-1; tentatively, D is TRBD2 (6 bases). The V gene's germline CDR1 is ENHRY and CDR2 SYGVKD. This CDR3 spans 12 amino acids. V was pared by 6 bases and J by 6 bases, with 9 bases between. CDR3 residues: CAISRDSNEQFF. DNA of the CDR3: TGTGCCATCAGCAGGGACTCCAATGAGCAGTTCTTC.

The chain combines TRBV6-2 or TRBV6-3 with TRBJ2-1; a possible D gene is TRBD1 (5 bases). CDR1 MNHEY and CDR2 SVGEGT come from the germline V gene. CDR3 length: 13 residues. Trimming shortened V by 7 bases and J by 2 bases, and 9 bases separated the two germline ends. The CDR3 loop is CASTIGAYNEQFF. The DNA for the CDR3 is TGTGCCAGCACCATAGGGGCCTACAATGAGCAGTTCTTC.

This clonotype was found a few times. The rearrangement joins TRBV20-1 to TRBJ1-5; D gene ambiguous. V lost 5 bases and J 3 bases, leaving 11 bases between the germline ends. Germline loops: CDR1 DFQATT, CDR2 SNEGSKA (reference sequence). The CDR3 length is 13 residues. This chain's CDR3 is CSALAEVNQPQHF. For the CDR3, the DNA is TGCAGTGCTCTCGCGGAGGTCAATCAGCCCCAGCATTTT.

The chain employs TRBV3-1 and TRBJ1-2, with D maybe TRBD1 (5 bases). The V gene's germline CDR1 is LGHDT and CDR2 YNNKEL (reference sequence). The germline V and J ends were trimmed by 2 bases and 5 bases, with 9 bases remaining between them. The CDR3 loop spans 13 amino acids. In DNA, the CDR3 is TGTGCCAGCAGCCAAACAGGATTTTATGGCTACACCTTC. It encodes CASSQTGFYGYTF.

The chain joins TRBV24-1 to TRBJ2-3, with D perhaps TRBD2 (5 bases). Trimming left V 4 bases short and J 1 base short, with 11 bases between. The CDR3 contains 15 residues. Germline V gene lookup returns CDR1 KGHDR and CDR2 SFDVKD. The DNA for the CDR3 is TGTGCCACCAGTGAAGCCGGGATCCGCACAGATACGCAGTATTTT. Residues: CATSEAGIRTDTQYF.

The sample holds a few counts of this clonotype. CDR3 sequence (DNA): TGCGCCAGCAGCTTAGAGGGGGCGCGGGAGACCCAGTACTTC. Its translation is CASSLEGARETQYF. V and J are TRBV5-1 and TRBJ2-5; 7 bases match TRBD1. The CDR3 consists of 14 residues. Per germline, CDR1 SGHRS and CDR2 YFSETQ. V lost 2 bases, J lost 5 bases, and 6 bases stayed unmatched. Full variable domain (outside the CDR3, taken from reference TRBV5-1 and TRBJ2-5): KAGVTQTPRYLIKTRGQQVTLSCSPISGHRSVSWYQQTPGQGLQFLFEYFSETQRNKGNFPGRFSGRQFSNSRSEMNVSTLELGDSALYLCASSLEGARETQYFGPGTRLLVL.

In this sample, this clonotype turned up a few times. The chain carries TRBV12-3 or TRBV12-4 and TRBJ2-7, with 7 bases fitting TRBD2. The CDR3 totals 14 residues. The J segment lost 2 bases and the V segment lost 3 bases, leaving 4 bases of the junction unmatched. The CDR3 spells CASSFGTTPYEQYF. For the CDR3, the DNA is TGTGCCAGCAGTTTCGGGACTACCCCCTACGAGCAGTACTTC.

This clonotype was detected many times. The chain has TRBV5-1 and TRBJ2-1; no clear D. V shed 1 base and J shed 5 bases, with 4 bases lying between them. CDR1 and CDR2 from the germline V gene are SGHRS and YFSETQ. This CDR3 region has 12 residues. CDR3 amino acids: CASSLTDNEQFF. CDR3 nucleotides: TGCGCCAGCAGCTTGACAGACAATGAGCAGTTCTTC.

The rearrangement uses TRBV7-2 and TRBJ2-3; 8 positions match TRBD2. The CDR3 runs to 13 residues. V dropped 4 bases and J dropped 14; count of bases not matched to a gene: 11. Germline CDR1 reads SGHTA; CDR2 reads FQGNSA. CDR3 in DNA: TGTGCCAGCAGCTCAGCGTCCGGGGGGGTATCGTATTTT. Protein sequence: CASSSASGGVSYF. Full variable domain (outside the CDR3, taken from reference TRBV7-2 and TRBJ2-3): GAGVSQSPSNKVTEKGKDVELRCDPISGHTALYWYRQSLGQGLEFLIYFQGNSAPDKSGLPSDRFSAERTGGSVSTLTIQRTQQEDSAVYLCASSSASGGVSYFGPGTRLTVL.

The CDR3 DNA is TGTGCCAGCAGTTACCAGGGGACGGCCTACGAGCAGTACTTC. It yields the protein CASSYQGTAYEQYF. The gene calls are TRBV6-6 and TRBJ2-7, with D perhaps TRBD1 (6 bases). The CDR3 is 14 amino acids. With 2 bases removed from V and 2 bases from J, the gap between germline ends came to 10 bases. Germline CDR1 MNHNY, CDR2 SVGAGI (reference sequence).

This clonotype was seen a few times. The chain is built from TRBV4-3 and TRBJ2-7; D remains unclear. V lost 0 bases and J 6 bases, leaving 9 bases between the germline ends. Per germline, CDR1 LGHNA and CDR2 YSLEER. The CDR3 sequence is 13 residues long. This chain's CDR3 is CASSQDLGSEQYV. The CDR3 region has the DNA TGCGCCAGCAGCCAAGATCTGGGGTCCGAGCAGTACGTC.

V is TRBV6-4 and J is TRBJ1-1; 7 nucleotides agree with TRBD1. Germline-derived CDR1 and CDR2 are MRHNA and SNTAGT. The V and J ends lost 6 bases and 3 bases, in that order; junction bases with no gene match: 4. The CDR3 totals 13 residues. The CDR3 DNA follows: TGTGCCAGCAGCGTTGACAGGGACACTGAAGCTTTCTTT. Its translation: CASSVDRDTEAFF.

The chain recombines TRBV7-2 with TRBJ2-3; D gene ambiguous. With 3 bases removed from V and 0 bases from J, the gap between germline ends came to 7 bases. Germline assignment: CDR1 SGHTA and CDR2 FQGNSA. This CDR3 comprises 14 residues. The CDR3 DNA sequence: TGTGCCAGCAGCTTCATTGTCAGCACAGATACGCAGTATTTT. This sequence encodes CASSFIVSTDTQYF. The whole variable domain, filled in from reference TRBV7-2 and TRBJ2-3, reads GAGVSQSPSNKVTEKGKDVELRCDPISGHTALYWYRQSLGQGLEFLIYFQGNSAPDKSGLPSDRFSAERTGGSVSTLTIQRTQQEDSAVYLCASSFIVSTDTQYFGPGTRLTVL.

This clonotype occurred many times. The rearrangement joins TRBV7-2 to TRBJ2-3, with D unresolved. The CDR3 totals 13 residues. Trimming removed 4 bases from V and 1 base from J, with 6 bases in between. Germline CDR1 is SGHTA and CDR2 is FQGNSA. The DNA for the CDR3 is TGTGCCAGCAGCTCGTTCGGCACAGATACGCAGTATTTT. This codes for CASSSFGTDTQYF.